The T cell receptor beta chain under discussion was sequenced for a study of CD8+ T cells in alopecia areata. cDNA serving as the sequencing template came from extracted, reverse transcribed RNA. TCRdb keeps only in-frame clones here, not all; method: immunoSEQ multiplex PCR. The table shows about 140,000 clones, with 45% to 60% occurring only once. Sequenced material: CD4+ T cells sorted from blood. This receptor was identified in a human donor in good health.

The CDR3 here is CSGGGGGNQPQHF. DNA for the CDR3: TGCAGCGGTGGGGGAGGGGGCAATCAGCCCCAGCATTTT. The genes are TRBV29-1 and TRBJ1-5; possibly TRBD1 for D (5 bases). V was trimmed by 7 bases and J by 2 bases, leaving 12 bases between them. CDR3 size: 13 residues. Germline CDR1 is SQVTM and CDR2 is ANQGSEA.